This TCR beta chain comes out of a study of T cells in Graves' hyperthyroidism and ophthalmopathy. General study findings and limits: Researchers found most expanded thyroid clonotypes above 0.001 in blood as well.

The CDR3 runs 12 residues. Germline lookup yields CDR1 SGHRS and CDR2 YFSETQ. V lost 1 base to trimming and J lost 5 bases, with 7 bases between them. The CDR3 regions of TCR beta were amplified from RNA transcripts. TCR CDR3 underwent first-round RT-PCR with the HTBI primer set. One entry per CDR3 protein results from TCRdb running MiXCR on the multiplex PCR reads. This table has approximately 410,000 distinct CDR3 sequences, 14% to 15% appearing once. Each 10 ml fresh peripheral blood draw supplied the PBMCs. This clonotype has a count of ten or more. The antigen remains unidentified. The sample consisted of blood. This sequence originates from a man aged 18 to 30 with Graves' ophthalmopathy. V gene TRBV5-1 combines with J gene TRBJ2-7, with D possibly TRBD1 on 5 matching bases. The CDR3 nucleotides read TGCGCCAGCAGCTTGCAGGGCCACGAGCAGTACTTC. Translation gives CASSLQGHEQYF.